This passage covers 2 T cell receptor beta chains from one sample sequenced in a study of T cell responses to AZD1222 COVID-19 vaccine. Profiled with immunoSEQ multiplex PCR; TCRdb holds only in-frame clones, not every one. The table shows some 130,000 clones, with 90% occurring only once. Sequenced here: peripheral blood, sampled on day 0 of AZD1222 vaccination. The receptors originated from an adult in good health.

J is TRBJ2-6 and V is TRBV5-1; TRBD1 might be the D (5 bases). The CDR3 runs to 18 residues. The germline V gene encodes CDR1 SGHRS and CDR2 YFSETQ. Trimming shortened V by 1 base and J by 0 bases, and 14 bases separated the two germline ends. The CDR3 DNA sequence: TGCGCCAGCAGCTTGCGGGTAGGGGTGAGCTCTGGGGCCAACGTCCTGACTTTC. It codes for CASSLRVGVSSGANVLTF.

The chain has TRBV7-9 and TRBJ1-1, with TRBD1 matching over 7 bases. Per the germline V gene, CDR1 is SEHNR and CDR2 is FQNEAQ (reference sequence). Trimming at V came to 5 bases and at J to 8 bases, leaving 8 bases not matched to a gene. The CDR3 is 13 amino acids. CDR3 sequence (DNA): TGTGCCAGCAGCCCGACAGACAGGGTCGAAGCTTTCTTT. It yields the protein CASSPTDRVEAFF.